This entry lists 8 T cell receptor beta chains sequenced from one sample in a study of blood T cell repertoires in COVID-19. The data were produced by immunoSEQ multiplex PCR, yet TCRdb's version contains in-frame clones alone and is incomplete. The sample includes around 170,000 clones, 86% seen only once; the top ten take roughly 4%. The sample consisted of peripheral blood. Receptor source: a woman aged 70-85 years with acute or convalescent COVID-19.

The chain joins TRBV6-4 to TRBJ1-2; a possible D gene is TRBD1 (5 bases). Germline V lookup: CDR1 MRHNA, CDR2 SNTAGT. This CDR3 is 13 amino acids long. Trimming pared 5 bases from V and 5 bases from J, leaving 12 bases between. The CDR3 bases are TGTGCCAGCAGTCAGGGCCTGGGGTATGGCTACACCTTC. Translated: CASSQGLGYGYTF.

The CDR3 spells CASSVRPGYEQYF. For the CDR3, the DNA is TGTGCCAGCAGCGTCCGGCCAGGCTACGAGCAGTACTTC. The chain couples TRBV9 to TRBJ2-7; D unresolved. Germline CDR1 reads SGDLS; CDR2 reads YYNGEE. Trimming stripped 2 bases from V and 3 bases from J, with 9 bases between. The CDR3 is 13 residues long.

V gene TRBV30 combines with J gene TRBJ2-7, with D possibly TRBD2 on 5 matching bases. The CDR3 has 13 residues. Germline CDR1 is GTSNPN and CDR2 is SVGIG (reference sequence). V lost 2 bases and J lost 3, with 11 bases in between. The CDR3 loop is CAWSPGMHYEQYF. In nucleotides, the CDR3 is TGTGCCTGGAGTCCCGGGATGCACTACGAGCAGTACTTC.

In this sample, this clone turned up once. Here the CDR3 reads CATGNYGYTF. The CDR3 DNA reads TGTGCCACGGGGAACTATGGCTACACCTTC. The chain combines TRBV28 with TRBJ1-2; unclear D gene. Germline V gives CDR1 MDHEN, CDR2 SYDVKM. Trimming took 10 bases from V and 2 from J, leaving 5 bases between them. The CDR3 has 10 amino acids.

V usage is TRBV7-2 and J usage is TRBJ2-5; 9 bases line up with TRBD1. V was clipped by 3 bases and J by 5 bases; unmatched bases: 7. Germline CDR1 is SGHTA and CDR2 is FQGNSA. CDR3 length: 15 residues. This CDR3 is CASSFLDRGRETQYF. The CDR3 DNA reads as TGTGCCAGCAGCTTCCTGGACAGGGGCCGTGAGACCCAGTACTTC.

The rearrangement joins TRBV18 to TRBJ2-7, with D perhaps TRBD1 (6 bases). The CDR3 loop spans 15 amino acids. The V and J ends lost 0 bases and 7 bases respectively, with 16 bases between them. CDR1 is KGHSH, CDR2 LQKENI, per germline. The CDR3 here is CASSPPNRELGEQYF. CDR3 nucleotides: TGTGCCAGCTCACCACCGAACAGGGAACTGGGGGAGCAGTACTTC. Supplemented by reference TRBV18 and TRBJ2-7, the full variable domain reads NAGVMQNPRHLVRRRGQEARLRCSPMKGHSHVYWYRQLPEEGLKFMVYLQKENIIDESGMPKERFSAEFPKEGPSILRIQQVVRGDSAAYFCASSPPNRELGEQYFGPGTRLTVT.

This rearrangement joins TRBV19 to TRBJ2-7, with a tentative D call TRBD2 (6 bases). Germline values: CDR1 LNHDA, CDR2 SQIVND (reference sequence). This CDR3 has 15 amino acids. Trimming took 5 bases from V and 3 from J, leaving 17 bases between them. CDR3 residues: CASSLAGIPIYEQYF. CDR3 bases: TGTGCCAGTAGTTTGGCGGGGATCCCGATCTACGAGCAGTACTTC.

This chain joins TRBV28 and TRBJ1-3; D gene ambiguous. The V end lost 6 bases, the J end lost 0 bases, and 9 bases lay between the germline ends. Germline CDR1 and CDR2: MDHEN and SYDVKM. This CDR3 spans 14 amino acids. The CDR3 nucleotides read TGTGCCAGCAGCACGACAAGCTCTGGAAACACCATATATTTT. It yields the protein CASSTTSSGNTIYF. The complete variable domain, with remaining parts taken from reference TRBV28 and TRBJ1-3, reads DVKVTQSSRYLVKRTGEKVFLECVQDMDHENMFWYRQDPGLGLRLIYFSYDVKMKEKGDIPEGYSVSREKKERFSLILESASTNQTSMYLCASSTTSSGNTIYFGEGSWLTVV.